The rows below give T cell receptor beta chains drawn from one sample of a study of T-cell reconstitution after alpha-beta-depleted transplantation in children. TCRdb itself ran the PCR reads through MiXCR, one entry per CDR3 protein. The table has some 500,000 distinct CDR3 sequences, about a sixth seen once. The sample here was PBMCs from the stem cell graft donor, taken from the stem cell graft. The receptors originated from a human donor who donated a stem cell graft to a child with acute lymphoblastic leukemia. CDR3s include the opening cysteine and the closing phenylalanine or tryptophan.

v_call	j_call	cdr3_length	cdr3_aa
TRBV9	TRBJ2-1	16	CASSAPWTGGYNEQFF
TRBV20-1	TRBJ2-7	13	CSARGEGYYEQYF
TRBV12-3/TRBV12-4	TRBJ2-4	14	CASSLGGRQNIQYF
TRBV12-3/TRBV12-4	TRBJ1-2	18	CASSLVLWNGRPYYGYTF
TRBV5-6	TRBJ1-1	18	CASSPFKTTVTGRAEAFF
TRBV15	TRBJ2-3	15	CATGMRAWGTDTQYF
TRBV7-2	TRBJ2-7	16	CASSLPRQKLTYEQYF
TRBV27	TRBJ1-1	16	CASSLLTGLGSTEAFF
TRBV19	TRBJ2-7	12	CASRQGSNEQYF
TRBV4-1	TRBJ1-1	17	CASSQGPRGTANTEAFF
TRBV29-1	TRBJ2-1	8	CSYNEQFF
TRBV19	TRBJ2-6	13	CASYHSGANVLTF
TRBV27	TRBJ2-2	17	CASRQLAGGLMGGELFF
TRBV20-1	TRBJ1-1	14	CSARGRPSDPEAFF
TRBV5-1	TRBJ2-7	16	CASSLDASSAPYEQYF
TRBV12-3/TRBV12-4	TRBJ1-6	12	CASSGRDSPLHF
TRBV13	TRBJ1-4	14	CASSLGGKVGKLFF
TRBV3-1	TRBJ2-1	15	CASSQVWGIYNEQFF
TRBV24-1	TRBJ2-7	14	CATRVGGLPYEQYF
TRBV3-1	TRBJ2-7	14	CASSQVAGVGEQYF